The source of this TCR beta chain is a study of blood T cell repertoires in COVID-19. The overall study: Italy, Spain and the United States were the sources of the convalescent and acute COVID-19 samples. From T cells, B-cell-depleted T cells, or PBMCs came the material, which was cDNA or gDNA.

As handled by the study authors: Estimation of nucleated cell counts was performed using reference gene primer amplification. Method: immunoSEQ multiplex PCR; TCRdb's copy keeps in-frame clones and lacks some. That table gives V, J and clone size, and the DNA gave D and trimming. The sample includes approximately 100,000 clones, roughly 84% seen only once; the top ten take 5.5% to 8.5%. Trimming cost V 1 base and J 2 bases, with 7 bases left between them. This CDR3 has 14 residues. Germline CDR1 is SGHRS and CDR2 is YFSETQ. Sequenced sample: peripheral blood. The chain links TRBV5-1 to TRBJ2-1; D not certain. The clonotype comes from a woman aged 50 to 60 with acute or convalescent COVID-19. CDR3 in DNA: TGCGCCAGCAGCTTGACCGGTACCTACAATGAGCAGTTCTTC. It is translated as CASSLTGTYNEQFF.